Each of the 13 T cell receptor beta chains below was sequenced from the same sample in a study of control samples from healthy donors and cancer patients. Assay used: immunoSEQ multiplex PCR; TCRdb lists only in-frame clones, some missing. This repertoire shows about 60,000 clones, almost 85% found once; its top ten account for approximately 5%. The sequenced sample was blood. The origin of the receptors is a man aged 35 to 55 in good health.

The genes are TRBV30 and TRBJ1-4; D possibly corresponds to TRBD1 (5 bases). Germline V gene sequence: CDR1 GTSNPN, CDR2 SVGIG (reference sequence). The CDR3 contains 15 residues. V gave up 0 bases and J gave up 6 bases, with 14 bases separating them. CDR3 region: CAWSVQDAWDEKLFF. The CDR3 DNA reads TGTGCCTGGAGTGTACAGGATGCCTGGGATGAAAAACTGTTTTTT.

The chain combines TRBV11-2 with TRBJ1-2; a possible D gene is TRBD1 (5 bases). The CDR3 has 15 residues. In germline, CDR1 is SGHAT, CDR2 FQNNGV. With 1 base removed from V and 1 base from J, the gap between germline ends came to 10 bases. The CDR3 nucleotides read TGTGCCAGCAGCTTAGGGACGGGGGGTAACTATGGCTACACCTTC. This sequence encodes CASSLGTGGNYGYTF.

In its sample, this clone was seen once. The junction does not match germline at one end; this may be a read error. DNA for the CDR3: TGTGCCACCAGTCTTACCGGGACAGCTAATGAAAAACTGTTTTTT. Protein: CATSLTGTANEKLFF. V is TRBV6-6 and J is TRBJ1-4; the match to TRBD1 covers 7 bases. The CDR3 has 15 amino acids. The germline gives CDR1 MNHNY, CDR2 SVGAGI (reference sequence).

The chain is built from TRBV27 and TRBJ2-5, with TRBD1 identical over 8 bases. This CDR3 has 17 residues. The V segment lost 5 bases and the J segment 0 bases; nucleotides outside the gene matches: 11. CDR1 MNHEY and CDR2 SMNVEV come from the germline V gene (reference sequence). This CDR3 reads CASSTTHRTGYQETQYF. The CDR3 DNA follows: TGTGCCAGCAGTACGACCCATAGGACAGGGTACCAAGAGACCCAGTACTTC.

This clone was picked up a small number of times. V is TRBV7-3 and J is TRBJ2-2; no definite D call. Trimming shortened V by 0 bases and J by 6 bases, and 5 bases separated the two germline ends. Germline loops: CDR1 SGHTA, CDR2 FQGTGA. This CDR3 has 13 amino acids. CDR3 residues: CASSLTYPGELFF. CDR3 bases: TGTGCCAGCAGCTTAACGTATCCCGGGGAGCTGTTTTTT.

V is TRBV24-1 and J is TRBJ2-3, with 12 nucleotides matching TRBD2. Germline CDR1 is KGHDR and CDR2 is SFDVKD. Trimming at V came to 4 bases and at J to 2 bases, leaving 3 bases not matched to a gene. The CDR3 contains 16 residues. The CDR3, as DNA: TGTGCCACCAGTGACCCTAGCGGGAGGGTCACAGATACGCAGTATTTT. Its translation is CATSDPSGRVTDTQYF.

This clone has more than one count but fewer than ten. The CDR3 sequence: CASSQPLPSRVNPSGNTIYF. In nucleotides, the CDR3 is TGCGCCAGCAGCCAGCCTTTACCGAGCAGGGTGAATCCCTCTGGAAACACCATATATTTT. This chain links TRBV4-1 with TRBJ1-3; maybe TRBD1 (5 bases). V lost 3 bases and J lost 0, with 24 bases in between. CDR3 length: 20 amino acids. CDR1 is MGHRA and CDR2 is YSYEKL in the germline V gene.

The chain joins TRBV5-4 to TRBJ2-7, with a tentative D call TRBD1 (6 bases). Germline lookup yields CDR1 SGHNT and CDR2 YYREEE (reference sequence). Trimming removed 3 bases from V and 12 bases from J, with 16 bases in between. The CDR3 has 12 amino acids. Here the CDR3 DNA reads TGTGCCAGCAGCTCCTTACAGGGTAGTTGGTACTTC. Its protein is CASSSLQGSWYF. Based on the CDR3 plus reference TRBV5-4 and TRBJ2-7, the full variable domain is ETGVTQSPTHLIKTRGQQVTLRCSSQSGHNTVSWYQQALGQGPQFIFQYYREEENGRGNFPPRFSGLQFPNYSSELNVNALELDDSALYLCASSSLQGSWYFGPGTRLTVT.

The V gene is TRBV2, the J gene TRBJ1-6; tentatively, D is TRBD1 (5 bases). The ends were cut back, 6 bases at V and 6 bases at J, with 21 bases in the middle. Looked up from germline, CDR1 is SNHLY and CDR2 is FYNNEI. CDR3 length equals 17 residues. This CDR3 reads CASSVRRDDWSNSPLHF. In DNA, the CDR3 is TGTGCCAGCAGCGTAAGAAGGGACGACTGGAGTAATTCACCCCTCCACTTT.

The chain uses TRBV9 and TRBJ1-2; 12 bases are a match to TRBD1. The V gene end was trimmed by 4 bases and the J gene end by 8 bases; junction bases not matched to a gene: 12. The CDR3 consists of 16 residues. Germline-derived CDR1 and CDR2 are SGDLS and YYNGEE. This chain's CDR3 is CASSFTPGQGARGYTF. The CDR3, as DNA: TGTGCCAGCAGCTTCACACCGGGACAGGGGGCGCGAGGCTACACCTTC.

This sequence joins TRBV30 and TRBJ1-3, with D possibly matching TRBD1 (5 bases). The CDR3 runs to 14 residues. V gave up 4 bases and J gave up 4 bases, with 14 bases separating them. Germline CDR1 reads GTSNPN; CDR2 reads SVGIG (reference sequence). Here the CDR3 DNA reads TGTGCCTGGACCTCTGGGGCTGGCGGAAACACCATATATTTT. Translation: CAWTSGAGGNTIYF.

The V gene is TRBV18, the J gene TRBJ1-1; the D gene is possibly TRBD1 (5 bases). Trimming shortened V by 0 bases and J by 8 bases, and 13 bases separated the two germline ends. Per germline, CDR1 KGHSH and CDR2 LQKENI. The CDR3 has 14 residues. CDR3 sequence reads: CASSPPAGGAEAFF. DNA of the CDR3: TGTGCCAGCTCACCACCGGCAGGCGGGGCGGAAGCTTTCTTT.

The chain links TRBV14 to TRBJ1-2; D is uncertain. This CDR3 is built from 14 residues. The germline gives CDR1 SGHDN, CDR2 FVKESK. Trimming cost V 1 base and J 4 bases, with 10 bases left between them. This chain's CDR3 is CASSQVLSSYGYTF. CDR3 coding DNA: TGTGCCAGCAGCCAAGTGTTATCATCCTATGGCTACACCTTC.